The 25 T cell receptor beta chains presented below share a single source sample, sequenced in a study of neurological immune-mediated disorders. TCRdb reprocessed the 5' RACE reads with MiXCR, giving one entry per CDR3 protein. The data contain about 50,000 distinct CDR3 sequences, approximately 10% of them singletons. What was sequenced was PBMCs. Receptor source: a woman in her thirties or forties with HTLV-1-associated myelopathy (HAM/TSP).

This clonotype was detected many times. J is TRBJ1-5 and V is TRBV24-1; 12 bases align to TRBD1. Germline CDR1 reads KGHDR; CDR2 reads SFDVKD. This CDR3 contains 16 residues. J was trimmed by 6 bases and V by 3 bases; bases with no gene match: 5. This chain's CDR3 is CATSDGDRGRGQPQHF. DNA for the CDR3: TGTGCCACCAGTGATGGGGACAGGGGGCGAGGTCAGCCCCAGCATTTT.

This clonotype came up many times. CDR3 nucleotide sequence: TGCGCCAGCAGCTTGGCTCTAGCGGGAGTTGTATATGAGCAGTTCTTC. As protein: CASSLALAGVVYEQFF. V and J are TRBV5-1 and TRBJ2-1, with 10 bases lining up with TRBD2. The CDR3 runs 16 residues. The junction had 8 bases not matched to a gene; V was cut back by 0 bases and J by 8 bases. Germline V gene sequence: CDR1 SGHRS, CDR2 YFSETQ.

This clonotype was found many times. This CDR3 is CAWKPRTYEQYF. The CDR3 DNA sequence: TGTGCCTGGAAACCCAGGACCTACGAGCAGTACTTC. The chain combines TRBV30 with TRBJ2-7; D ambiguous. V lost 4 bases to trimming and J lost 2 bases, with 9 bases between them. Germline-derived CDR1 and CDR2 are GTSNPN and SVGIG (reference sequence). The CDR3 is 12 residues long.

There are many counts of this clonotype. In nucleotides, the CDR3 is TGTGCCAGCAGCTGGGGACAGAATGAGCAGTTCTTC. Protein: CASSWGQNEQFF. The chain carries TRBV7-9 and TRBJ2-1; TRBD1 aligns across 7 bases. Germline values: CDR1 SEHNR, CDR2 FQNEAQ (reference sequence). J gave up 7 bases and V 4 bases, and 1 base lay outside the gene matches. The CDR3 has 12 amino acids. Supplemented by reference TRBV7-9 and TRBJ2-1, the full variable domain reads DTGVSQNPRHKITKRGQNVTFRCDPISEHNRLYWYRQTLGQGPEFLTYFQNEAQLEKSRLLSDRFSAERPKGSFSTLEIQRTEQGDSAMYLCASSWGQNEQFFGPGTRLTVL.

This clonotype was picked up many times. The chain has TRBV15 and TRBJ1-5; D possibly corresponds to TRBD1 (6 bases). Germline CDR1 reads LNHNV; CDR2 reads YYDKDF (reference sequence). This CDR3 comprises 17 residues. Deletions cut 1 base from V and 6 bases from J, with 19 bases between. The CDR3 spells CATSRGGGGASSQPQHF. CDR3 DNA: TGTGCCACCAGCAGAGGAGGCGGGGGCGCTTCCAGTCAGCCCCAGCATTTT.

Many counts were recorded for this clonotype. This chain connects TRBV24-1 to TRBJ2-3, with 12 positions matching TRBD2. CDR3 length: 16 amino acids. Trimming at V came to 5 bases and at J to 6 bases, leaving 8 bases not matched to a gene. Germline-derived CDR1 and CDR2 are KGHDR and SFDVKD. CDR3 amino acids: CATSGSSGGAWDTQYF. DNA of the CDR3: TGTGCCACCAGTGGATCTAGCGGGGGGGCGTGGGATACGCAGTATTTT.

This clonotype was seen repeatedly, ten times or more. The gene calls are TRBV12-3 or TRBV12-4 and TRBJ1-2; weak D call: TRBD1 (5 bases). The germline V and J ends were trimmed by 3 bases and 4 bases, with 6 bases remaining between them. The CDR3 is made up of 12 amino acids. CDR3 residues: CASSFGGYGYTF. CDR3 nucleotides: TGTGCCAGCAGTTTTGGGGGCTATGGCTACACCTTC.

This clonotype was observed at least ten times. V is TRBV6-1 and J is TRBJ1-6; no reliable D call. Trimming shortened V by 8 bases and J by 7 bases, and 6 bases separated the two germline ends. Germline CDR1 reads MNHNS; CDR2 reads SASEGT. This CDR3 region has 11 residues. CDR3: CASGNNSPLHF. The CDR3 bases are TGTGCCAGCGGGAACAATTCACCCCTCCACTTT.

The table lists this clonotype with many counts. The rearrangement joins TRBV10-3 to TRBJ2-5; perhaps D is TRBD1 or TRBD2 (5 bases each). This CDR3 has 12 residues. V lost 3 bases to trimming and J lost 5 bases, with 7 bases between them. Germline CDR1 reads ENHRY; CDR2 reads SYGVKD. CDR3 sequence (DNA): TGTGCCATCAGTGACTGGGGGGAGACCCAGTACTTC. This codes for CAISDWGETQYF.

This clonotype was observed at least ten times. The V gene is TRBV20-1, the J gene TRBJ2-7, with D possibly matching TRBD2 (5 bases). The CDR3 is 15 residues long. Trimming cost V 4 bases and J 2 bases, with 18 bases left between them. Germline V lookup: CDR1 DFQATT, CDR2 SNEGSKA (reference sequence). The CDR3 coding sequence is TGCAGTGCTAACCGCTGGGCCCTGAGGGCCTACGAGCAGTACTTC. Translating it yields CSANRWALRAYEQYF.

This clonotype was picked up many times. The CDR3 reads CASSPTPTSGGAWTDTQYF. CDR3 DNA sequence: TGTGCCAGCTCACCTACCCCAACTAGCGGGGGGGCTTGGACAGATACGCAGTATTTT. The chain carries TRBV18 and TRBJ2-3, with TRBD2 matching over 13 bases. The CDR3 has 19 residues. From germline, CDR1 is KGHSH and CDR2 LQKENI. Unmatched junction bases numbered 12, after V lost 3 bases and J lost 3 bases.

This clonotype showed up many times. The chain employs TRBV7-2 and TRBJ1-6, with D unresolved. The CDR3 loop spans 14 amino acids. V was pared by 3 bases and J by 4 bases, with 7 bases between. From germline, CDR1 is SGHTA and CDR2 FQGNSA. The CDR3 sequence is CASSLDGYNSPLHF. CDR3 sequence (DNA): TGTGCCAGCAGCTTGGACGGTTATAATTCACCCCTCCACTTT.

This clonotype was seen many times. This chain joins TRBV20-1 and TRBJ2-7, with 8 positions matching TRBD1. With V trimmed by 5 bases and J by 2 bases, 11 bases remained unmatched. Per germline, CDR1 DFQATT and CDR2 SNEGSKA (reference sequence). This CDR3 spans 15 amino acids. Here the CDR3 DNA reads TGCAGTGCTGTTAAAGGACAGGGAACCGCCTACGAGCAGTACTTC. It is translated as CSAVKGQGTAYEQYF.

This clonotype was recorded many times. The V and J genes are TRBV4-1 and TRBJ1-6, with TRBD1 matching 8 bases. The length of the CDR3 is 16 residues. J gave up 8 bases and V 0 bases, and 6 bases lay outside the gene matches. CDR1 and CDR2 from the germline V gene are MGHRA and YSYEKL. DNA of the CDR3: TGCGCCAGCAGCCAAGAGAGGACAGGGTATTATTCACCCCTCCACTTT. Translation gives CASSQERTGYYSPLHF.

There are many counts of this clonotype. The J gene is TRBJ1-4, the V gene TRBV20-1, with D perhaps matching TRBD1 (5 bases). The CDR3 extends over 14 amino acids. Trimming stripped 0 bases from V and 7 bases from J, with 12 bases between. CDR1 is DFQATT, CDR2 SNEGSKA, per germline (reference sequence). The CDR3 sequence is CSARDSRAGEKLFF. The DNA for the CDR3 is TGCAGTGCTAGAGATTCCAGGGCGGGTGAAAAACTGTTTTTT.

This clonotype was seen a handful of times. This rearrangement joins TRBV18 to TRBJ2-2; possibly TRBD2 for D (5 bases). This CDR3 is 16 amino acids long. Germline CDR1 KGHSH, CDR2 LQKENI. Trimming pared 3 bases from V and 3 bases from J, leaving 14 bases between. CDR3: CASSPDFSSDTGELFF. The CDR3, as DNA: TGTGCCAGCTCACCGGACTTCTCATCGGACACCGGGGAGCTGTTTTTT. Full variable domain (outside the CDR3, taken from reference TRBV18 and TRBJ2-2): NAGVMQNPRHLVRRRGQEARLRCSPMKGHSHVYWYRQLPEEGLKFMVYLQKENIIDESGMPKERFSAEFPKEGPSILRIQQVVRGDSAAYFCASSPDFSSDTGELFFGEGSRLTVL.

This clonotype came up many times. V gene TRBV5-1 combines with J gene TRBJ1-2; D call uncertain. Between the trimmed V and J ends, which lost 0 bases and 2 bases, there was a span of 8 bases. Germline CDR1 is SGHRS and CDR2 is YFSETQ. The CDR3 extends over 14 amino acids. The CDR3 sequence is CASSLADMNYGYTF. CDR3 DNA sequence: TGCGCCAGCAGCTTGGCCGACATGAACTATGGCTACACCTTC.

This clonotype was detected many times. The chain combines TRBV27 with TRBJ1-1; D is unclear. V lost 2 bases, J lost 1 base, and 8 bases lay in between. The CDR3 is 14 residues long. Germline values: CDR1 MNHEY, CDR2 SMNVEV (reference sequence). CDR3 coding DNA: TGTGCCAGCAGTTTACGAGGGCCGAACACTGAAGCTTTCTTT. Translation: CASSLRGPNTEAFF.

This clonotype was recorded many times. The V call is TRBV20-1, the J call TRBJ2-7; a weak D match, TRBD1 (5 bases). The germline CDR1 and CDR2 sequences are DFQATT and SNEGSKA (reference sequence). The CDR3 covers 14 residues. Trimming removed 1 base at V and 4 bases at J, with 14 bases between. CDR3 bases: TGCAGTGCTAGAGTTGGACACGGAATATACGAGCAGTACTTC. Its translation is CSARVGHGIYEQYF.

This clonotype has at least ten counts. The V gene is TRBV7-2, the J gene TRBJ1-1; 9 nucleotides match TRBD1. Germline values: CDR1 SGHTA, CDR2 FQGNSA. CDR3 length: 16 residues. The V and J ends lost 5 bases and 6 bases, in that order; junction bases with no gene match: 13. CDR3 protein: CASSPRTGTGSPEAFF. DNA for the CDR3: TGTGCCAGCAGCCCACGTACCGGGACAGGGTCCCCTGAAGCTTTCTTT.

This clonotype was seen many times. This sequence joins TRBV2 and TRBJ2-1; D is uncertain. The CDR3 covers 14 residues. Per germline, CDR1 SNHLY and CDR2 FYNNEI. V dropped 4 bases and J dropped 5 bases, with 12 bases sitting between them. The CDR3 here is CASSVGRLDNEQFF. DNA of the CDR3: TGTGCCAGCAGTGTTGGCAGACTGGACAATGAGCAGTTCTTC.

The sample holds many counts of this clonotype. This rearrangement joins TRBV3-1 to TRBJ2-3; D remains ambiguous. Germline loops: CDR1 LGHDT, CDR2 YNNKEL (reference sequence). This CDR3 is built from 14 residues. The germline V and J ends were trimmed by 1 base and 2 bases, with 7 bases remaining between them. CDR3 region: CASSQGRYTDTQYF. CDR3 bases: TGTGCCAGCAGCCAAGGCAGATACACAGATACGCAGTATTTT.

This clonotype was detected ten times or more. The chain combines TRBV5-1 with TRBJ2-2, with D perhaps TRBD1 (6 bases). Trimming stripped 4 bases from V and 5 bases from J, with 18 bases between. Germline V gene sequence: CDR1 SGHRS, CDR2 YFSETQ. The CDR3 sequence is 16 residues long. CDR3 amino acids: CASSNRDNFPTGELFF. As DNA, the CDR3 is TGCGCCAGCAGCAACCGGGACAATTTTCCGACCGGGGAGCTGTTTTTT.

This clonotype occurred many times. V and J are TRBV20-1 and TRBJ1-1; D is ambiguous. The CDR3 spans 12 residues. Germline lookup yields CDR1 DFQATT and CDR2 SNEGSKA (reference sequence). V lost 5 bases and J lost 12, with 19 bases in between. CDR3 in DNA: TGCAGTGCTCCCAACTTGGGGATGACGACTTTCTTT. Translation: CSAPNLGMTTFF.

In its sample, this clonotype was seen many times. DNA for the CDR3: TGCGCCAGCAGCATGGACAGTATGAACACTGAAGCTTTCTTT. This translates into CASSMDSMNTEAFF. The chain uses TRBV5-1 and TRBJ1-1; TRBD1 might be the D (6 bases). Germline CDR1 and CDR2: SGHRS and YFSETQ. CDR3 length: 14 amino acids. Between the trimmed V and J ends, which lost 4 bases and 0 bases, there was a span of 10 bases.